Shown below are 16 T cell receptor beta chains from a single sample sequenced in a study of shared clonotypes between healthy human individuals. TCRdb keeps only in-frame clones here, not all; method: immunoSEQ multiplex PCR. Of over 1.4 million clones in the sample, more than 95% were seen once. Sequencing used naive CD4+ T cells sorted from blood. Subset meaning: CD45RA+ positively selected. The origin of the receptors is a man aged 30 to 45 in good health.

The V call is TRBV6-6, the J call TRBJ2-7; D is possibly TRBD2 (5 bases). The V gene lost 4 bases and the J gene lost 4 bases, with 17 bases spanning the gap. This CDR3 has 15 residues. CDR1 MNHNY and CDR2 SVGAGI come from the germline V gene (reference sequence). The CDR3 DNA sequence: TGTGCCAGCAGTTCCCCTCGGGGAGAGATGTACGAGCAGTACTTC. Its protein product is CASSSPRGEMYEQYF.

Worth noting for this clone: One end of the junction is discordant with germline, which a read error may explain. CDR3 in amino acids: CASSPLSGSDYDQYF. CDR3 in DNA: TGTGCCAGCTCACCTCTTAGCGGGAGCGACTACGATCAGTACTTC. V and J are TRBV18 and TRBJ2-7, with 9 bases aligning to TRBD2. The CDR3 contains 15 residues. CDR1 is KGHSH and CDR2 is LQKENI in the germline V gene.

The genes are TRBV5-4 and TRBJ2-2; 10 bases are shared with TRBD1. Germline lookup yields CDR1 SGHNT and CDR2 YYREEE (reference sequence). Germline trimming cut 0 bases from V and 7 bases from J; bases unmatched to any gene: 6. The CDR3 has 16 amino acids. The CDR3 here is CASSLVSGQGGGELFF. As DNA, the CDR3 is TGTGCCAGCAGCTTGGTATCCGGACAGGGGGGCGGGGAGCTGTTTTTT.

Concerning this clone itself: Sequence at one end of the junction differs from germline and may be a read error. CDR3 in DNA: TGTGCTAGCAGCTTAGTAGCGGGAGGGCCGAACACCGGGGAGCTGTTTTTT. Its protein product is CASSLVAGGPNTGELFF. The chain recombines TRBV7-7 with TRBJ2-2; 11 bases fit TRBD2. Germline V gene data show CDR1 as SSHAT and CDR2 as FNYEAQ (reference sequence). The CDR3 consists of 17 residues.

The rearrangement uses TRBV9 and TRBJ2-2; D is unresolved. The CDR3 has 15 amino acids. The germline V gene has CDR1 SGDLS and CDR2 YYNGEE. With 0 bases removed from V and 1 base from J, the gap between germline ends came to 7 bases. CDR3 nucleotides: TGTGCCAGCAGCGTAGCCCCAGTGAACACCGGGGAGCTGTTTTTT. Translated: CASSVAPVNTGELFF.

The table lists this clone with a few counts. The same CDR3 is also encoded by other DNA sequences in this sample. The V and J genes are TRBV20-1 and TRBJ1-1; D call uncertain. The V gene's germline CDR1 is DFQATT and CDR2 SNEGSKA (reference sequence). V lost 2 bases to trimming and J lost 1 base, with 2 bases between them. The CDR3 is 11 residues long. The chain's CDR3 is CSARKNTEAFF. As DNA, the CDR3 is TGCAGTGCTAGAAAGAACACTGAAGCTTTCTTT.

CDR3 coding DNA: TGTGCCAGCAGCTCTGCGACAGGGGACACCTACAATGAGCAGTTCTTC. Translated: CASSSATGDTYNEQFF. This chain connects TRBV5-6 to TRBJ2-1; 8 bases fit TRBD1. Germline CDR1 SGHDT, CDR2 YYEEEE. The V and J ends lost 3 bases and 2 bases, in that order; junction bases with no gene match: 7. CDR3 length equals 16 residues.

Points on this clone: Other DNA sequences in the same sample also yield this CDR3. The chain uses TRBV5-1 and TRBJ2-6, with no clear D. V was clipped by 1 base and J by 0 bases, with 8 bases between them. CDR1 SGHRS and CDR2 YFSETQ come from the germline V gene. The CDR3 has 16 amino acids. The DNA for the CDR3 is TGCGCCAGCAGCTTGCCCGGCGTCTCTGGGGCCAACGTCCTGACTTTC. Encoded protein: CASSLPGVSGANVLTF.

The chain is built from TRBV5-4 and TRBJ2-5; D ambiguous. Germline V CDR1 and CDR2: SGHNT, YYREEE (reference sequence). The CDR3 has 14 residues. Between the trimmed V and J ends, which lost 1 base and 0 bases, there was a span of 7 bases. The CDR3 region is CASSLPQYQETQYF. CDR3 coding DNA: TGTGCCAGCAGCTTGCCTCAGTACCAAGAGACCCAGTACTTC. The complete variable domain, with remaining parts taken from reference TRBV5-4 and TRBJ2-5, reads ETGVTQSPTHLIKTRGQQVTLRCSSQSGHNTVSWYQQALGQGPQFIFQYYREEENGRGNFPPRFSGLQFPNYSSELNVNALELDDSALYLCASSLPQYQETQYFGPGTRLLVL.

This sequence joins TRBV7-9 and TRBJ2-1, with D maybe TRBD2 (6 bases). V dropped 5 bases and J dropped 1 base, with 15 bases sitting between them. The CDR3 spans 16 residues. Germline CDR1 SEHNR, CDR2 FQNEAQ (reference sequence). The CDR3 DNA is TGTGCCAGCAGCCCCTGGGGAGGAGCATCCTACAATGAGCAGTTCTTC. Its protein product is CASSPWGGASYNEQFF.

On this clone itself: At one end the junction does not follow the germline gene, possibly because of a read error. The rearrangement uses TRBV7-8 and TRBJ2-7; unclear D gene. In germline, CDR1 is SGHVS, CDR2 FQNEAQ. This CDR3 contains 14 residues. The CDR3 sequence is CASRLAHSSYEQYF. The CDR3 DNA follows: TGTGCCAGCAGGTTAGCCCACAGTTCCTACGAGCAGTACTTC.

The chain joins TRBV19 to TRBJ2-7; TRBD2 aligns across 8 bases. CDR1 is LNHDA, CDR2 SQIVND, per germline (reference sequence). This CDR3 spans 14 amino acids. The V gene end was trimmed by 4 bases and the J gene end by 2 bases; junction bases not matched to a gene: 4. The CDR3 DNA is TGTGCCAGTAGTAGGTTAGCGGGAACCTACGAGCAGTACTTC. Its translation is CASSRLAGTYEQYF.

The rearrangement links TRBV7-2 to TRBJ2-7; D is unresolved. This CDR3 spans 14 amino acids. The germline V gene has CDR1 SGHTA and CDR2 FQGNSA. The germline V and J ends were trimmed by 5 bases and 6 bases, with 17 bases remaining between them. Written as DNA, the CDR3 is TGTGCCAGCAGCCGCCGGGTGGGTGTGGGCGAGCAGTACTTC. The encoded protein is CASSRRVGVGEQYF.

CDR3 protein: CASSQDFTSVYNEQFF. In DNA, the CDR3 is TGTGCCAGCAGCCAAGATTTCACTAGCGTTTACAATGAGCAGTTCTTC. The rearrangement uses TRBV4-2 and TRBJ2-1, with 7 bases matching TRBD2. Germline CDR1 is LGHNA and CDR2 is YNFKEQ. V was pared by 0 bases and J by 4 bases, with 6 bases of the junction left unmatched. The CDR3 runs 16 residues.

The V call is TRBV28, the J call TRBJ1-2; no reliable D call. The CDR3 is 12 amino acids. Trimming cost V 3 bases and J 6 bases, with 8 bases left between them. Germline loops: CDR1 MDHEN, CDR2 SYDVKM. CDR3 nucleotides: TGTGCCAGCAGTTTGTTAATGGATGGCTACACCTTC. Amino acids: CASSLLMDGYTF.

The CDR3 loop reads CASSLTGQPTGELFF. CDR3 DNA sequence: TGCGCCAGCAGCCTAACAGGACAGCCCACCGGGGAGCTGTTTTTT. This rearrangement joins TRBV5-1 to TRBJ2-2; tentative D call: TRBD1 (6 bases). CDR1 is SGHRS and CDR2 is YFSETQ in the germline V gene. CDR3 length equals 15 residues. V lost 4 bases and J lost 4, with 14 bases in between.